Sequencing of this TCR beta chain was carried out in a study of post-analysis software for immune sequencing data. Regarding the study as a whole: In patients, TRBV5-6, TRBV5-1 and TRBV20-1 belonged to roughly 5 TRBV segments found more frequently than in controls.

Only a few counts were recorded for this clonotype. The antigen is undetermined. The germline V and J ends were trimmed by 0 bases and 2 bases, with 12 bases remaining between them. This CDR3 is 16 amino acids long. The germline gives CDR1 MGHRA, CDR2 YSYEKL. The authors incorporated unique molecular identifiers into the TCR beta cDNA libraries. Each batch of roughly 0.95 to 10 million T cells produced 490,000 or so cDNA molecules. TCRdb passed the PCR reads through MiXCR, listing each CDR3 protein once. This sample has over 150,000 distinct CDR3 sequences; around 34% occur once, and the top ten carry approximately 30%.

V gene TRBV4-1 combines with J gene TRBJ2-3; D is possibly TRBD2 (5 bases). The sample here was blood, taken after autologous hematopoietic stem cell transplantation. This TCR was recovered from a girl between 5 and 17 years old with multiple sclerosis. CDR3 amino acids: CASSQDVGANTDTQYF. CDR3 sequence (DNA): TGCGCCAGCAGCCAAGATGTGGGAGCCAACACAGATACGCAGTATTTT.